These T cell receptor beta chains were read from a single sample in a study of metastatic and nonmetastatic thyroid tumors. TCRdb called clones again from the PCR reads with MiXCR. The sample holds some 38,000 clones; around an eighth are singletons and the top ten take around 9.5%. The sequenced sample was blood. These receptors were collected from a female donor with papillary thyroid cancer or a benign thyroid nodule (not recorded which). Some clones in this sample may be carry-over from other donors' samples. Both conserved end residues are part of each CDR3. The D gene is left open where the match is weak. The listing skips clone size in some rows; elsewhere it reads once, few, many or a size class.

TRBV28,medium-sized,TRBD2,TRBJ2-1,CASSAGLAGEEGEQFF,TGTGCCAGCAGTGCAGGACTAGCGGGAGAGGAGGGTGAGCAGTTCTTC
TRBV6-1,many,TRBD1,TRBJ1-4,CASSPSGQGGEKLFF,TGTGCCAGCAGTCCCTCGGGACAGGGTGGTGAAAAACTGTTTTTT
TRBV7-2,many,.,TRBJ1-5,CASSLQENQPQHF,TGTGCCAGCAGCTTACAGGAAAATCAGCCCCAGCATTTT
TRBV6-1,medium-sized,.,TRBJ1-3,CAINRDVGNTIYF,TGTGCCATTAACCGGGACGTCGGGAACACCATATATTTT
TRBV28,many,.,TRBJ2-4,CASSLGGTGKNIQYF,TGTGCCAGCAGTTTGGGAGGGACAGGCAAAAACATTCAGTACTTC
TRBV18,many,.,TRBJ1-3,CASSSLSGVTIYF,TGTGCCAGCTCATCACTCTCGGGAGTAACCATATATTTT
TRBV2,many,.,TRBJ2-7,CATTGGPYEQYF,TGTGCCACCACCGGGGGACCCTACGAGCAGTACTTC
TRBV3-1,many,.,TRBJ1-6,CASSRPGLSGNSPLHF,TGTGCCAGCAGCCGACCGGGACTCTCCGGTAATTCACCCCTCCACTTT
TRBV7-8,many,.,TRBJ1-1,CASSFGSLNTEAFF,TGTGCCAGCAGCTTTGGCAGCTTAAACACTGAAGCTTTCTTT
TRBV4-1,many,.,TRBJ1-2,CASSILGYGSYGYTF,TGCGCCAGCAGCATCCTCGGATACGGAAGCTATGGCTACACCTTC
TRBV24-1,many,.,TRBJ1-3,CATSDFARPSGNTIYF,TGTGCCACCAGTGATTTTGCCCGACCGTCTGGAAACACCATATATTTT
TRBV2,many,.,TRBJ1-4,CASSDRGGKFMLGLFF,TGTGCCAGCAGTGACCGGGGCGGCAAGTTTATGTTGGGACTGTTTTTT
TRBV3-1,many,.,TRBJ1-3,CASSQVPSSGNTIYF,TGTGCCAGCAGCCAAGTGCCGAGCTCTGGAAACACCATATATTTT
TRBV12-5,many,.,TRBJ1-2,CASGSGRQGYGYTF,TGTGCTAGTGGTTCCGGACGCCAGGGCTATGGCTACACCTTC
TRBV19,.,.,TRBJ2-7,CASSPDSGKYEQYF,TGTGCCAGTAGCCCCGACAGCGGCAAATACGAGCAGTACTTC
TRBV12-3/TRBV12-4,.,.,TRBJ1-3,CASSLRFSGNTIYF,TGTGCCAGCAGTTTACGCTTCTCTGGCAACACCATATATTTT
TRBV6-1,few,TRBD1,TRBJ1-1,CASSIWGQGPNEAFF,TGTGCCAGCAGTATTTGGGGACAGGGGCCAAATGAAGCTTTCTTT
TRBV11-3,.,TRBD1,TRBJ2-2,CASSRQGKAGELFF,TGTGCCAGCAGCCGACAGGGGAAAGCCGGGGAGCTGTTTTTT
TRBV5-1,many,TRBD1,TRBJ1-1,CASSWGTDPNTEAFF,TGCGCCAGCAGCTGGGGGACAGACCCGAACACTGAAGCTTTCTTT
TRBV12-5,many,.,TRBJ2-3,CASGLWGSPADTQYF,TGTGCTAGTGGTTTGTGGGGGAGCCCGGCTGATACGCAGTATTTT
TRBV19,many,.,TRBJ1-5,CASRTAGAGNNQPQHF,TGTGCCAGTAGAACAGCAGGGGCAGGAAACAATCAGCCCCAGCATTTT
TRBV6-2/TRBV6-3,medium-sized,.,TRBJ2-6,CASDYSGANVLTF,TGTGCCAGCGATTACTCTGGGGCCAACGTCCTGACTTTC
TRBV12-3/TRBV12-4,many,TRBD1,TRBJ2-2,CASGGRARGPTGELFF,TGTGCCAGCGGGGGTAGGGCCAGGGGGCCCACCGGGGAGCTGTTTTTT
TRBV3-1,many,TRBD1,TRBJ1-4,CASSLTGGANEKLFF,TGTGCCAGCAGCCTCACAGGGGGAGCTAATGAAAAACTGTTTTTT
TRBV10-1,.,.,TRBJ2-1,CASSSSSRNEQFF,TGCGCCAGCAGTTCGAGTTCGAGAAATGAGCAGTTCTTC
TRBV18,many,.,TRBJ2-7,CASSRKGTHEQYF,TGTGCCAGCTCACGCAAGGGTACCCACGAGCAGTACTTC
TRBV6-1,.,.,TRBJ2-7,CASSEVQGGSYEQYF,TGTGCCAGCAGTGAAGTCCAGGGGGGCTCCTACGAGCAGTACTTC
TRBV9,many,TRBD1,TRBJ2-7,CASSSIQGKQYF,TGTGCCAGCAGCTCCATACAGGGGAAGCAGTACTTC
TRBV28,.,.,TRBJ2-7,CASSPSSSERYF,TGTGCCAGCAGTCCGAGTTCAAGCGAGCGGTACTTC
TRBV4-1,many,TRBD1,TRBJ2-7,CASSQAHDRGLYEQYF,TGCGCCAGCAGCCAAGCTCATGACAGGGGGCTCTACGAGCAGTACTTC
TRBV11-2,many,.,TRBJ2-3,CASSLNRGLATDTQYF,TGTGCCAGCAGCTTAAATCGGGGCTTAGCAACAGATACGCAGTATTTT
TRBV7-2,many,TRBD1,TRBJ2-7,CASRPTGGQFYEQYF,TGTGCCAGCAGACCAACAGGGGGGCAGTTTTACGAGCAGTACTTC
TRBV14,.,.,TRBJ2-1,CASSQDATNEQFF,TGTGCCAGCAGCCAAGACGCAACCAATGAGCAGTTCTTC
TRBV30,many,TRBD2,TRBJ2-1,CAYRGVDPNEQFF,TGTGCCTACCGGGGGGTAGATCCCAACGAGCAGTTCTTC
TRBV4-2,many,TRBD1,TRBJ1-2,CASSLKKDTGEYGYTF,TGTGCCAGCAGCCTAAAAAAGGACACAGGGGAATATGGCTACACCTTC
TRBV11-3,many,TRBD1,TRBJ2-1,CASSYKQGVDNEQFF,TGTGCCAGCAGCTATAAACAGGGGGTAGACAATGAGCAGTTCTTC
TRBV28,medium-sized,.,TRBJ1-2,CASSLLGFYGYTF,TGTGCCAGCAGTTTACTGGGGTTCTATGGCTACACCTTC
TRBV20-1,many,.,TRBJ1-1,CSAGSNTEAFF,TGCAGTGCCGGGAGTAACACTGAAGCTTTCTTT